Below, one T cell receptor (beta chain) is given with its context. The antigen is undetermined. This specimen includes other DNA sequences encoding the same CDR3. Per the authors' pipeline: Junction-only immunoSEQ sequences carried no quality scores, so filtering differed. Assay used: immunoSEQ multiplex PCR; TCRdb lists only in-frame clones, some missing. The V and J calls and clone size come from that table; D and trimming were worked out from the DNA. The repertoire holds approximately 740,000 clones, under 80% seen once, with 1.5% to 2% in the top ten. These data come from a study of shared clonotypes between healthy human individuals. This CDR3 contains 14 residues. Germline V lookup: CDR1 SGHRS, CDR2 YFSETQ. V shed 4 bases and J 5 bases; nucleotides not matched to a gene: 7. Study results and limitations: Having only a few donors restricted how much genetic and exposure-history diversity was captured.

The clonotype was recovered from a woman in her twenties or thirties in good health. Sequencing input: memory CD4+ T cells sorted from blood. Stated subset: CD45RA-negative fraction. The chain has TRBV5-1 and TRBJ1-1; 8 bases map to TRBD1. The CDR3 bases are TGCGCCAGCAGCGGGGGACAGGAGGGGACTGAAGCTTTCTTT. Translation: CASSGGQEGTEAFF.